The sequence of this TCR beta chain was determined in a study of T cell changes during pregnancy in multiple sclerosis. CDR3 size: 16 residues. Germline V gives CDR1 SGHVS, CDR2 FQNEAQ. The ends were cut back, 4 bases at V and 3 bases at J, with 13 bases in the middle. Libraries were prepared by immunoSEQ multiplex PCR; TCRdb keeps only in-frame clonotypes and omits some of them. The sample consists of almost 65,000 clones, 80% to 95% of them appearing once. The sample consisted of peripheral blood, taken in the first trimester of pregnancy. This receptor was taken from a female donor with multiple sclerosis, enrolled in a pregnancy study. The genes are TRBV7-8 and TRBJ1-6; a possible D gene is TRBD1 (6 bases). The CDR3 loop is CASSSPTGYYNSPLHF. The CDR3 region has the DNA TGTGCCAGCAGCTCCCCGACAGGATACTATAATTCACCCCTCCACTTT.